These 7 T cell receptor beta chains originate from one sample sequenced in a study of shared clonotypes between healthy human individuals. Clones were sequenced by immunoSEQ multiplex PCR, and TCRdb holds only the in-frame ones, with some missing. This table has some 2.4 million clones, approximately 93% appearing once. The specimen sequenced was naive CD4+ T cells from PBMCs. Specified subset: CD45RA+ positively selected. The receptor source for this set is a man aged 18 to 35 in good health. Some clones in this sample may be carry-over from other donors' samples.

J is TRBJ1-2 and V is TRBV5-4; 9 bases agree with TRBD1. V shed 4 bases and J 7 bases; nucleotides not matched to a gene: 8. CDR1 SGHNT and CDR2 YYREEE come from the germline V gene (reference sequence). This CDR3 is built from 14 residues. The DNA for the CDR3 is TGTGCCAGCAGCCGTCCCGGGACAGGGAGTGGCTACACCTTC. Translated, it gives CASSRPGTGSGYTF.

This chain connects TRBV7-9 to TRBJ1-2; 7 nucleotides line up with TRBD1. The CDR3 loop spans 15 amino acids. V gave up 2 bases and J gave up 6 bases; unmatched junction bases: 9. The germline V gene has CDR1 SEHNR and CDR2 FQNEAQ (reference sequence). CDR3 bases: TGTGCCAGCAGCTTATGGGACAGAGAAACCCATGGCTACACCTTC. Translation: CASSLWDRETHGYTF.

The CDR3 spells CASSYSVAGNTIYF. CDR3 nucleotide sequence: TGTGCCAGCAGTTACTCCGTGGCTGGAAACACCATATATTTT. The rearrangement uses TRBV6-5 and TRBJ1-3; the D is unclear. Deletions cut 0 bases from V and 2 bases from J, with 5 bases between. The length of the CDR3 is 14 residues. Germline assignment: CDR1 MNHEY and CDR2 SVGAGI.

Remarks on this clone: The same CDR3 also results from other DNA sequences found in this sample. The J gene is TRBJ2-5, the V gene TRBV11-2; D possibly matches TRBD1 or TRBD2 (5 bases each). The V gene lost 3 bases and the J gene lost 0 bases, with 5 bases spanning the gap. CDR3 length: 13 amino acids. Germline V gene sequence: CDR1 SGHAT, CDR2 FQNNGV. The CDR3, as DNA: TGTGCCAGCAGCTTGGGACACCAAGAGACCCAGTACTTC. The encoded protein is CASSLGHQETQYF.

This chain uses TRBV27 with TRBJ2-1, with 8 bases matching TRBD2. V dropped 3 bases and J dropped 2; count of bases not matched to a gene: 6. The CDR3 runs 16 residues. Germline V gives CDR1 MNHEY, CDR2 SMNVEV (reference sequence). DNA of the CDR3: TGTGCCAGCAGTTTGCCCGGGCGGGGGGCCTACAATGAGCAGTTCTTC. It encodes CASSLPGRGAYNEQFF.

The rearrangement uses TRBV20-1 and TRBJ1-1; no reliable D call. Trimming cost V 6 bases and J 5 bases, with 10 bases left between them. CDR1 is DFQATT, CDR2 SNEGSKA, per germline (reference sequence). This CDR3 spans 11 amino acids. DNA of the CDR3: TGCAGTGCCACGAAAGCGACTGAAGCTTTCTTT. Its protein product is CSATKATEAFF.

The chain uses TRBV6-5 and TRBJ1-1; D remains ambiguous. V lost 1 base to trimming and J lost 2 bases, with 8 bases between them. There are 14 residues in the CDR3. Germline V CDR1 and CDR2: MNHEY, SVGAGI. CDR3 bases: TGTGCCAGCAGTTACTTTCGCCTAAACACTGAAGCTTTCTTT. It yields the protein CASSYFRLNTEAFF.